The clone carrying this T cell receptor (beta chain) appeared a few times. A second roughly 6 to 12 cycle PCR used barcoded and J-beta primers. TCRdb independently ran MiXCR on the 5' RACE reads; one entry per CDR3 protein. The sample lists 700,000 or so distinct CDR3 sequences; 40% to 50% were seen once. The record originates from a study of blood T cells in healthy people across ages. This CDR3 has 11 residues. Germline V gene data show CDR1 as DFQATT and CDR2 as SNEGSKA (reference sequence). V was cut by 3 bases and J by 6 bases, with 7 bases left in between. This TCR came from a man of 80 years or more in good health. The sample consisted of blood. The V call is TRBV20-1, the J call TRBJ2-3; D is ambiguous. CDR3 protein: CSARFDDTQYF. As DNA, the CDR3 is TGCAGTGCTAGGTTCGACGATACGCAGTATTTT.